The 27 T cell receptor beta chains below all came from one sample that was sequenced in a study of T cells after somatic rescue of genetic block (dated by TCRdb to 2020 to 2022). The library was made by the immunoSEQ multiplex PCR assay. TCRdb limited this immuneACCESS table to in-frame rearrangements with V and J called. A share of clones is missing; checked studies link under half to unresolved V genes, and the rest is unexplained. The sample has about 72,000 clones on record, about nine tenths of them singletons. Around 2.8% of the sample rests with the top ten. The sample consisted of peripheral blood mononuclear cells (PBMCs). All receptors come from a man aged 25 to 40.

The gene calls are TRBV7-7 and TRBJ2-2; 9 bases line up with TRBD1. The germline gives CDR1 SSHAT, CDR2 FNYEAQ (reference sequence). With 1 base clipped from V and 7 bases from J, the junction kept 4 bases outside the gene matches. CDR3 size: 15 residues. This chain's CDR3 is CASSLGDRDSGELFF. The CDR3 coding sequence is TGTGCCAGCAGCTTAGGGGACAGGGATAGCGGGGAGCTGTTTTTT.

The chain combines TRBV29-1 with TRBJ2-1; 9 bases line up with TRBD1. The CDR3 consists of 14 residues. Germline V gene lookup returns CDR1 SQVTM and CDR2 ANQGSEA. J was trimmed by 8 bases and V by 3 bases; bases with no gene match: 8. The CDR3 reads CSVDTGGGWDEQFF. The CDR3 DNA follows: TGCAGCGTTGATACAGGGGGCGGTTGGGATGAGCAGTTCTTC.

V gene TRBV23-1 combines with J gene TRBJ1-3, with D hard to call. TRBV23-1 is an ORF for which the function is uncertain. Trimming shortened V by 6 bases and J by 0 bases, and 12 bases separated the two germline ends. The CDR3 spans 15 residues. The CDR3 nucleotides read TGCGCCAGCAGCCCTACCCAGAGCTCTGGAAACACCATATATTTT. It codes for CASSPTQSSGNTIYF.

This clone was detected once. The V and J genes are TRBV4-1 and TRBJ2-1; D is possibly TRBD1 (5 bases). Trimming cost V 2 bases and J 3 bases, with 11 bases left between them. The V gene's germline CDR1 is MGHRA and CDR2 YSYEKL. The CDR3 covers 15 residues. The CDR3 DNA reads TGCGCCAGCAGCCAAAATTCCAGGGACTACAATGAGCAGTTCTTC. It encodes CASSQNSRDYNEQFF.

The genes are TRBV9 and TRBJ1-4, with 10 bases that match TRBD1. With V trimmed by 3 bases and J by 7 bases, 9 bases remained unmatched. This CDR3 is built from 16 residues. Germline V gene lookup returns CDR1 SGDLS and CDR2 YYNGEE. Here the CDR3 DNA reads TGTGCCAGCAGCGAGGGGACAGGGGAATTGATTGAAAAACTGTTTTTT. Amino acid sequence: CASSEGTGELIEKLFF.

This sequence joins TRBV5-8 and TRBJ1-4; the match to TRBD1 covers 8 bases. With 6 bases clipped from V and 5 bases from J, the junction kept 9 bases outside the gene matches. CDR3 length equals 15 residues. The germline V gene has CDR1 SGHTS and CDR2 YDEGEE. CDR3 DNA: TGTGCCAGCACCCAATTTCAGGGGGCCAATGAAAAACTGTTTTTT. Protein: CASTQFQGANEKLFF.

The rearrangement uses TRBV4-3 and TRBJ2-5, with unresolved D. The V end was cut by 0 bases, the J end by 13 bases, with 12 bases between. This CDR3 has 12 amino acids. Germline lookup yields CDR1 LGHNA and CDR2 YSLEER. CDR3 sequence: CASSQENGPRYF. In DNA form, the CDR3 reads TGCGCCAGCAGCCAAGAAAACGGTCCACGGTACTTC.

The chain links TRBV7-6 to TRBJ2-7, with a possible D match to TRBD2 (6 bases). Between the trimmed V and J ends, which lost 5 bases and 0 bases, there was a span of 14 bases. Germline CDR1 and CDR2: SGHVS and FNYEAQ. The length of the CDR3 is 15 residues. As DNA, the CDR3 is TGTGCCAGCAGCCCCCCTGGCGGGACCTCCTACGAGCAGTACTTC. This encodes CASSPPGGTSYEQYF.

This sequence joins TRBV7-9 and TRBJ2-4; weak D call: TRBD2 (7 bases). CDR1 is SEHNR, CDR2 FQNEAQ, per germline (reference sequence). The CDR3 consists of 16 residues. V was trimmed by 2 bases and J by 1 base, leaving 12 bases between them. The CDR3 DNA sequence: TGTGCCAGCAGCTTATACGCGGGGGCGGCCAAAAACATTCAGTACTTC. Translated, it gives CASSLYAGAAKNIQYF.

This rearrangement joins TRBV7-8 to TRBJ2-5; D is uncertain. Germline values: CDR1 SGHVS, CDR2 FQNEAQ. Between the trimmed V and J ends, which lost 2 bases and 3 bases, there was a span of 4 bases. CDR3 length: 12 amino acids. CDR3 DNA: TGTGCCAGCAGCTTATCCGAAGAGACCCAGTACTTC. Translated: CASSLSEETQYF.

The rearrangement uses TRBV4-1 and TRBJ2-1; the D is unclear. CDR3 length: 17 amino acids. Trimming cost V 0 bases and J 2 bases, with 14 bases left between them. Germline V gene lookup returns CDR1 MGHRA and CDR2 YSYEKL. The CDR3 sequence: CASSQDLHFNTYNEQFF. The CDR3, as DNA: TGCGCCAGCAGCCAAGATCTGCATTTCAATACCTACAATGAGCAGTTCTTC.

This chain joins TRBV5-8 and TRBJ1-5; no clear D gene. Trimming removed 3 bases at V and 0 bases at J, with 10 bases between. This CDR3 region has 15 residues. CDR1 SGHTS and CDR2 YDEGEE come from the germline V gene. The CDR3 reads CASSWMGSSNQPQHF. The CDR3 DNA reads as TGTGCCAGCAGCTGGATGGGGAGTAGCAATCAGCCCCAGCATTTT.

The V call is TRBV4-3, the J call TRBJ2-6, with a tentative D call TRBD2 (6 bases). The CDR3 has 16 residues. Trimming shortened V by 0 bases and J by 1 base, and 7 bases separated the two germline ends. Per the germline V gene, CDR1 is LGHNA and CDR2 is YSLEER. This CDR3 is CASSQDGTSGANVLTF. The CDR3 DNA reads as TGCGCCAGCAGCCAAGATGGGACTTCTGGGGCCAACGTCCTGACTTTC.

The table lists this clone with a count of one. V gene TRBV18 combines with J gene TRBJ2-7; TRBD1 aligns across 8 bases. V trimming: 3 bases; J trimming: 7 bases; junction bases outside the gene matches: 11. The CDR3 extends over 15 amino acids. Per germline, CDR1 KGHSH and CDR2 LQKENI. Here the CDR3 DNA reads TGTGCCAGCTCACCGTATGGACAGGGTAAGATGGAGCAGTACTTC. It yields the protein CASSPYGQGKMEQYF.

The rearrangement links TRBV11-2 to TRBJ2-7; D remains ambiguous. CDR1 is SGHAT, CDR2 FQNNGV, per germline. This CDR3 has 14 residues. The V end lost 3 bases, the J end lost 2 bases, and 11 bases lay between the germline ends. CDR3 DNA: TGTGCCAGCAGCTTGTTAGGAACTACCTACGAGCAGTACTTC. This translates into CASSLLGTTYEQYF.

This sequence joins TRBV5-5 and TRBJ1-1; D is unclear. The germline V and J ends were trimmed by 4 bases and 5 bases, with 18 bases remaining between them. The CDR3 runs 15 residues. Germline V gene sequence: CDR1 SGHKS, CDR2 YYEKEE (reference sequence). This CDR3 is CASSPRTGVGTEAFF. The CDR3, as DNA: TGTGCCAGCAGCCCGAGGACTGGGGTGGGAACTGAAGCTTTCTTT.

J is TRBJ1-5 and V is TRBV2; 9 bases are a match to TRBD1. This CDR3 spans 14 amino acids. Germline trimming cut 8 bases from V and 4 bases from J; bases unmatched to any gene: 6. Germline loops: CDR1 SNHLY, CDR2 FYNNEI. The CDR3 sequence: CASDMDRGNQPQHF. The CDR3 bases are TGTGCCAGCGACATGGACAGGGGAAATCAGCCCCAGCATTTT. Full variable domain (rest looked up from reference TRBV2 and TRBJ1-5): EPEVTQTPSHQVTQMGQEVILRCVPISNHLYFYWYRQILGQKVEFLVSFYNNEISEKSEIFDDQFSVERPDGSNFTLKIRSTKLEDSAMYFCASDMDRGNQPQHFGDGTRLSIL.

This clone is a singleton in its sample. The chain couples TRBV7-9 to TRBJ2-2; D uncertain. The length of the CDR3 is 15 residues. V gave up 1 base and J gave up 3 bases, with 9 bases separating them. Germline V gene data show CDR1 as SEHNR and CDR2 as FQNEAQ (reference sequence). CDR3 amino acids: CASSLGFPDTGELFF. Written as DNA, the CDR3 is TGTGCCAGCAGCTTAGGGTTTCCGGACACCGGGGAGCTGTTTTTT.

The chain has TRBV19 and TRBJ2-7; D not certain. Germline V gene sequence: CDR1 LNHDA, CDR2 SQIVND (reference sequence). Deletions cut 4 bases from V and 2 bases from J, with 12 bases between. The CDR3 extends over 14 amino acids. CDR3 nucleotides: TGTGCCAGTAGTAGAAGGACCGTTCCCTACGAGCAGTACTTC. Amino acid sequence: CASSRRTVPYEQYF.

The J gene is TRBJ1-5, the V gene TRBV6-4; D is possibly TRBD1 (5 bases). This CDR3 comprises 15 residues. With 3 bases removed from V and 3 bases from J, the gap between germline ends came to 12 bases. Germline assignment: CDR1 MRHNA and CDR2 SNTAGT. CDR3: CASSEGPGHNQPQHF. Here the CDR3 DNA reads TGTGCCAGCAGTGAAGGTCCAGGACACAATCAGCCCCAGCATTTT.

The J gene is TRBJ1-2, the V gene TRBV7-8; D is possibly TRBD1 (6 bases). The CDR3 has 15 residues. Trimming took 5 bases from V and 4 from J, leaving 17 bases between them. The germline CDR1 and CDR2 sequences are SGHVS and FQNEAQ. CDR3 region: CASSIGQSAAYGYTF. The CDR3 DNA reads TGTGCCAGCAGCATAGGACAGTCTGCTGCCTATGGCTACACCTTC.

This chain links TRBV4-1 with TRBJ2-7, with D unresolved. The CDR3 contains 15 residues. Looked up from germline, CDR1 is MGHRA and CDR2 is YSYEKL. V lost 1 base and J 0 bases, leaving 10 bases between the germline ends. CDR3 DNA sequence: TGCGCCAGCAGCCAAGGGACGGCCTACTCCTACGAGCAGTACTTC. The encoded protein is CASSQGTAYSYEQYF.

The genes are TRBV5-1 and TRBJ1-1; TRBD1 agrees at 8 bases. CDR3 length: 14 residues. The V and J ends lost 2 bases and 4 bases, in that order; junction bases with no gene match: 4. Germline CDR1 is SGHRS and CDR2 is YFSETQ. The CDR3, as DNA: TGCGCCAGCAGCTTACAACAGGGGGTCACTGAAGCTTTCTTT. Protein sequence: CASSLQQGVTEAFF.

The chain employs TRBV13 and TRBJ2-3; D is possibly TRBD1 (6 bases). CDR3 size: 14 residues. V was shortened by 3 bases and J by 5 bases, with 12 bases between the two germline ends. Germline V gene data show CDR1 as PRHDT and CDR2 as FYEKMQ (reference sequence). CDR3 amino acids: CASSLNRDLDTQYF. The CDR3 region has the DNA TGTGCCAGCAGCTTGAACAGGGATTTAGATACGCAGTATTTT.

V is TRBV10-3 and J is TRBJ2-2; D may be TRBD1 (6 bases). The CDR3 is 13 residues long. Germline V gives CDR1 ENHRY, CDR2 SYGVKD. V was pared by 5 bases and J by 4 bases, with 8 bases between. The DNA for the CDR3 is TGTGCCATCAGTACAGGGATCACCGGGGAGCTGTTTTTT. Its translation is CAISTGITGELFF.

The chain links TRBV2 to TRBJ1-2, with D hard to call. Deletions cut 1 base from V and 5 bases from J, with 14 bases between. CDR3 size: 15 residues. Looked up from germline, CDR1 is SNHLY and CDR2 is FYNNEI. The CDR3 region is CASSEELDFVYGYTF. The CDR3 DNA sequence: TGTGCCAGCAGTGAAGAGCTGGATTTCGTATATGGCTACACCTTC.

This chain uses TRBV11-3 with TRBJ2-7; D is unclear. The germline gives CDR1 SGHNT, CDR2 YENEEA. The V end lost 4 bases, the J end lost 7 bases, and 14 bases lay between the germline ends. The CDR3 runs to 13 residues. The CDR3 protein is CASSWLLASEQYF. CDR3 sequence (DNA): TGTGCCAGCAGCTGGCTACTCGCTAGTGAGCAGTACTTC.